This T cell receptor beta chain was observed in a study of blood T cells in healthy people across ages. General study results and limits: Any changes in expanded clonotypes were possibly confounded, as donor CMV status remained unknown.

CDR3 length: 13 amino acids. The germline V and J ends were trimmed by 1 base and 7 bases, with 12 bases remaining between them. Per the germline V gene, CDR1 is SQVTM and CDR2 is ANQGSEA. A second PCR, run for about 7 to 11 cycles, used a sample-barcoded 5' primer plus a J-beta primer mix. Individual samples furnished no less than 3 million CDR3-containing paired-end reads apiece. TCRdb redid the calling of the 5' RACE reads with MiXCR, one entry per CDR3 protein. Altogether 650,000 to 700,000 distinct CDR3 sequences are present, about 51% being singletons, with the ten largest covering 13%. In terms of origin and age, donors were healthy Caucasian individuals from Russia aged roughly 6 to 90. Comments on this clonotype: The antigen remains unidentified.

The sample consisted of blood. The chain uses TRBV29-1 and TRBJ2-3; no clear D gene. The sequence was collected from a woman aged 80 or older in good health. The CDR3 loop is CSVEGSGGNTQYF. The CDR3 region has the DNA TGCAGCGTTGAAGGCAGTGGTGGGAATACGCAGTATTTT.